This passage covers 3 T cell receptor beta chains from one sample sequenced in a study of spatial heterogeneity in lung cancer. Time point here: blood at routine non-recurrence follow-up after resection. TCRdb reanalysed the 5' RACE reads using MiXCR and keeps one entry per CDR3 protein. Among fewer than 150,000 distinct CDR3 sequences listed, under 14% were seen once. Here the sequenced sample was PBMCs, taken at follow-up. Receptors were obtained from a female donor with early-stage non-small cell lung cancer.

This clonotype was observed at least ten times. The V and J genes are TRBV19 and TRBJ1-1, with D unresolved. Per the germline V gene, CDR1 is LNHDA and CDR2 is SQIVND (reference sequence). The V and J ends lost 10 bases and 2 bases respectively, with 11 bases between them. This CDR3 is built from 12 residues. CDR3 DNA: TGTGCCACAGGAGCCGTTAACACTGAAGCTTTCTTT. It encodes CATGAVNTEAFF.

CDR3 protein: CASSTGTSGRFTDTQYF. The CDR3 DNA is TGTGCCAGCAGCACAGGGACTAGCGGGAGGTTTACAGATACGCAGTATTTT. The rearrangement links TRBV7-9 to TRBJ2-3, with TRBD2 identical over 15 bases. The CDR3 sequence is 17 residues long. Germline lookup yields CDR1 SEHNR and CDR2 FQNEAQ (reference sequence). V shed 5 bases and J 3 bases; nucleotides not matched to a gene: 6.

This clonotype was seen repeatedly, ten times or more. This chain uses TRBV6-6 with TRBJ1-1; 12 bases agree with TRBD1. V lost 6 bases, J lost 5 bases, and 7 bases stayed unmatched. Germline loops: CDR1 MNHNY, CDR2 SVGAGI (reference sequence). This CDR3 is built from 15 residues. Written as DNA, the CDR3 is TGTGCCAGCAGAACCGGGACAGGGGGCTGGACTGAAGCTTTCTTT. This gives the protein CASRTGTGGWTEAFF.